This TCR beta chain was recorded in a study of graft-versus-host responses after intestinal transplantation. About the research overall: The transplants performed in recipients were multivisceral, liver-intestinal, or isolated intestinal. Recipients across the board were started on anti-thymocyte globulin induction, then kept on tacrolimus and steroids for about 3 years. Whole-study findings and limits: High graft-versus-host to host-versus-graft clonal ratios were seen in allografts of patients with graft-donor T cell macrochimerism.

TCRdb keeps only in-frame clones here, not all; method: immunoSEQ multiplex PCR. The data hold about 47,000 clones, with roughly 91% observed a single time. About this clone itself: Its antigen is not known.

The specimen comprised PBMCs, sampled roughly 760 days after a first intestinal transplant, on the day of a second. The clonotype was recovered from a human patient who received an intestinal transplant, so some T cells may come from the graft donor.

For the CDR3, the DNA is TGTGCCAGCAGCTTAGGTATAGGTACCCTAGGGGGCGAGCAGTACTTC. It codes for CASSLGIGTLGGEQYF. The chain links TRBV7-6 to TRBJ2-7, with a tentative D call TRBD1 (6 bases). The length of the CDR3 is 16 residues. The V end was cut by 1 base, the J end by 6 bases, with 19 bases between. Per germline, CDR1 SGHVS and CDR2 FNYEAQ.